The table lists the clone carrying this T cell receptor (beta chain) with many counts. Its specificity is unknown. With a J-beta primer mix and a sample-barcoded 5' primer, a second PCR ran 7 to 11 cycles. MiXCR, applied by TCRdb to the 5' RACE reads, yields one record per CDR3 protein. The data hold under 700,000 distinct CDR3 sequences, with around 24% observed a single time. This sample was included in a study of blood T cells in healthy people across ages. The study's findings and limits: Unsorted PBMC input precluded a conclusive naive versus antigen-experienced comparison. TCR beta diversity tracked closely with naive T cell percentage. Among long-lived donors, naive CD4+ cells were more numerous and diversity higher than in aged donors.

The sample was also linked to a second study, of T cells of mothers and their children. From that study: Unrelated mother-child pairs always had slightly, but never significantly, lower normalized overlap than related pairs.

The sample consisted of blood. The receptor was derived from a boy between 10 and 17 years old in good health.

The CDR3 DNA follows: TGCAGCGTTGAGTTCACCCGGGACTTTTCGGGCGAGCAGTACTTC. Translated: CSVEFTRDFSGEQYF. The chain has TRBV29-1 and TRBJ2-7; D possibly corresponds to TRBD2 (6 bases). This CDR3 region has 15 residues. Germline loops: CDR1 SQVTM, CDR2 ANQGSEA. V was pared by 3 bases and J by 6 bases, with 21 bases between.